These 17 T cell receptor beta chains originate from one sample sequenced in a study of blood T cell repertoires in COVID-19 (dated by TCRdb to 2020 to 2022). Libraries were built with the immunoSEQ multiplex PCR assay. Drawn from immuneACCESS, this table holds only the in-frame rearrangements with V and J called that TCRdb kept. Clones are partly lost; checked studies trace under half to an unresolved V gene and leave the rest unexplained. This sample holds fewer than 250,000 clones; about 81% were observed only once. The ten most abundant clones make up roughly 3.2% of the sample. Sequencing was performed on PBMCs or T cells enriched from blood (not recorded which). Receptor source: a woman aged 25 to 39 who had recovered from COVID-19.

This chain joins TRBV18 and TRBJ1-1; 10 nucleotides align to TRBD1. The ends lost 3 bases at V and 6 bases at J; junction bases unmatched: 4. This CDR3 region has 14 residues. Germline CDR1 KGHSH, CDR2 LQKENI. The CDR3 bases are TGTGCCAGCTCACCCGGACAGGGGGAGGCTGAAGCTTTCTTT. Protein product: CASSPGQGEAEAFF.

This chain joins TRBV28 and TRBJ2-1, with 7 bases that match TRBD2. Germline CDR1 is MDHEN and CDR2 is SYDVKM. This CDR3 spans 15 amino acids. The V and J ends lost 6 bases and 9 bases, in that order; junction bases with no gene match: 14. The DNA for the CDR3 is TGTGCCAGCAGCCCCCCAGGGAGGGATTCCGGTGAGCAGTTCTTC. This codes for CASSPPGRDSGEQFF.

V and J are TRBV11-2 and TRBJ2-7, with a weak D call TRBD1 (5 bases). Trimming pared 3 bases from V and 5 bases from J, leaving 8 bases between. This CDR3 contains 12 residues. Germline V gene lookup returns CDR1 SGHAT and CDR2 FQNNGV. The CDR3, as DNA: TGTGCCAGCAGCTTGGCAGGGAACGAGCAGTACTTC. It specifies CASSLAGNEQYF.

The genes are TRBV7-2 and TRBJ2-7; 9 bases map to TRBD1. This CDR3 spans 17 amino acids. The J segment lost 2 bases and the V segment lost 1 base, leaving 9 bases of the junction unmatched. CDR1 and CDR2 from the germline V gene are SGHTA and FQGNSA. DNA for the CDR3: TGTGCCAGCAGCTTAGTACCCCCGGGACAGGGTCCCTACGAGCAGTACTTC. This sequence encodes CASSLVPPGQGPYEQYF.

This chain joins TRBV30 and TRBJ1-4; 7 nucleotides match TRBD1. V was clipped by 3 bases and J by 5 bases; unmatched bases: 6. This CDR3 has 14 amino acids. Germline CDR1 and CDR2: GTSNPN and SVGIG (reference sequence). The CDR3 DNA sequence: TGTGCCTGGAGCCACAGGGGTTCAAATGAAAAACTGTTTTTT. Amino acid sequence: CAWSHRGSNEKLFF.

This clone was seen just once. V usage is TRBV19 and J usage is TRBJ2-1; 9 bases agree with TRBD2. The V and J ends lost 3 bases and 8 bases, in that order; junction bases with no gene match: 11. The CDR3 length is 16 residues. Germline-derived CDR1 and CDR2 are LNHDA and SQIVND (reference sequence). Here the CDR3 DNA reads TGTGCCAGTAGTATTGATCTCGTAGCGGGAGTCGATGAGCAGTTCTTC. Amino acids: CASSIDLVAGVDEQFF.

The chain couples TRBV7-3 to TRBJ2-1; 12 bases align to TRBD2. Looked up from germline, CDR1 is SGHTA and CDR2 is FQGTGA. With 5 bases clipped from V and 6 bases from J, the junction kept 8 bases outside the gene matches. This CDR3 comprises 16 residues. The CDR3, as DNA: TGTGCCAGCAGCGCCCACAGACTAGCGGGGGCCAATGAGCAGTTCTTC. Its protein product is CASSAHRLAGANEQFF.

This clone was found a few times. This chain connects TRBV28 to TRBJ1-3; a possible D gene is TRBD1 (5 bases). This CDR3 comprises 15 residues. Germline V gene sequence: CDR1 MDHEN, CDR2 SYDVKM. With 8 bases removed from V and 0 bases from J, the gap between germline ends came to 14 bases. CDR3: CASVPNRSSGNTIYF. The CDR3 DNA is TGTGCCAGCGTTCCAAACAGGAGCTCTGGAAACACCATATATTTT.

J is TRBJ2-7 and V is TRBV10-3; D perhaps matches TRBD1 (6 bases). The CDR3 runs to 12 residues. Germline V gives CDR1 ENHRY, CDR2 SYGVKD. Trimming took 7 bases from V and 1 from J, leaving 8 bases between them. The CDR3 protein is CAIMTGSYEQYF. As DNA, the CDR3 is TGTGCCATCATGACAGGTTCCTACGAGCAGTACTTC.

The chain links TRBV7-2 to TRBJ1-1, with 11 nucleotides matching TRBD1. The V gene's germline CDR1 is SGHTA and CDR2 FQGNSA. CDR3 length: 14 residues. After removal of 6 bases from V and 5 bases from J, the junction contained 5 bases not matched to a gene. The CDR3 protein is CASRSDRGRTEAFF. CDR3 nucleotides: TGTGCCAGCAGGTCGGACAGGGGGCGGACTGAAGCTTTCTTT.

The chain recombines TRBV5-1 with TRBJ2-1, with TRBD1 as a possible D gene (6 bases). Between the trimmed V and J ends, which lost 2 bases and 6 bases, there was a span of 6 bases. Germline V CDR1 and CDR2: SGHRS, YFSETQ. The CDR3 totals 12 residues. The CDR3 DNA reads TGCGCCAGCAGCTTAGGGGGCAATGAGCAGTTCTTC. Translation: CASSLGGNEQFF.

V gene TRBV23-1 combines with J gene TRBJ1-4, with 8 bases that match TRBD1. TRBV23-1 is labeled an ORF, and its function is uncertain. The ends lost 2 bases at V and 4 bases at J; junction bases unmatched: 6. The CDR3 spans 16 residues. CDR3 amino acids: CASSQPGQAINEKLFF. CDR3 nucleotide sequence: TGCGCCAGCAGTCAACCGGGACAGGCAATTAATGAAAAACTGTTTTTT.

The chain recombines TRBV2 with TRBJ2-5; TRBD1 might be the D (6 bases). The germline gives CDR1 SNHLY, CDR2 FYNNEI. V was pared by 2 bases and J by 6 bases, with 13 bases between. This CDR3 is built from 14 residues. DNA of the CDR3: TGTGCCAGCAGTGAACAGGGGCTTTGGAAGACCCAGTACTTC. This codes for CASSEQGLWKTQYF.

The V and J genes are TRBV27 and TRBJ2-5; TRBD2 is a possible D gene (5 bases). Germline values: CDR1 MNHEY, CDR2 SMNVEV (reference sequence). V lost 6 bases to trimming and J lost 2 bases, with 10 bases between them. This CDR3 is 13 amino acids long. CDR3 amino acids: CASSQLEQETQYF. The CDR3 coding sequence is TGTGCCAGCAGCCAACTAGAACAAGAGACCCAGTACTTC.

J is TRBJ1-2 and V is TRBV27, with D maybe TRBD1 (6 bases). Germline V gene lookup returns CDR1 MNHEY and CDR2 SMNVEV (reference sequence). Trimming took off 6 bases at V and 0 bases at J, with 14 bases between the two ends. This CDR3 region has 15 residues. CDR3 region: CASSPQGWANYGYTF. The CDR3, as DNA: TGTGCCAGCAGCCCGCAGGGGTGGGCTAACTATGGCTACACCTTC.

J is TRBJ1-2 and V is TRBV2; D unresolved. Trimming stripped 8 bases from V and 1 base from J, with 8 bases between. CDR1 is SNHLY, CDR2 FYNNEI, per germline. The CDR3 has 12 residues. The CDR3: CASGRGNYGYTF. The CDR3 DNA sequence: TGTGCCAGCGGACGGGGTAACTATGGCTACACCTTC.

V gene TRBV3-1 (or the pseudogene TRBV3-2) combines with J gene TRBJ1-1; D is undetermined. The V and J ends lost 0 bases and 0 bases respectively, with 11 bases between them. CDR3 length: 16 amino acids. Germline V gene sequence: CDR1 LGHDT, CDR2 YNNKEL (reference sequence). CDR3 in amino acids: CASSQDTQAMNTEAFF. Written as DNA, the CDR3 is TGTGCCAGCAGCCAAGACACCCAGGCCATGAACACTGAAGCTTTCTTT.